This entry lists 21 T cell receptor beta chains sequenced from one sample in a study of T cell repertoires in cytomegalovirus infection. TCRdb re-analysed the reads in MiXCR, keeping a single row per CDR3 protein. This sample has some 280,000 distinct CDR3 sequences, with approximately 14% found just once. Sample: PBMCs. These receptors were collected from a human donor in good health (CMV status not recorded). Some clones in this sample may be carry-over from other donors' samples.

This clonotype was detected only a few times. This sequence joins TRBV3-1 and TRBJ1-2, with 8 nucleotides matching TRBD1. Trimming took 5 bases from V and 3 from J; bases not matched to a gene: 2. The CDR3 spans 13 residues. Germline V gene lookup returns CDR1 LGHDT and CDR2 YNNKEL (reference sequence). CDR3 loop: CASSWGQDYGYTF. The CDR3, as DNA: TGTGCCAGCAGCTGGGGACAGGACTATGGCTACACCTTC. Complete variable domain (other parts from reference TRBV3-1 and TRBJ1-2): DTAVSQTPKYLVTQMGNDKSIKCEQNLGHDTMYWYKQDSKKFLKIMFSYNNKELIINETVPNRFSPKSPDKAHLNLHINSLELGDSAVYFCASSWGQDYGYTFGSGTRLTVV.

The chain combines TRBV12-3 or TRBV12-4 with TRBJ1-1; D might be TRBD1 (6 bases). The CDR3 sequence is 13 residues long. Trimming stripped 6 bases from V and 5 bases from J, with 13 bases between. This chain's CDR3 is CASSRGLSTEAFF. CDR3 nucleotides: TGTGCCAGCAGCCGGGGGCTGTCGACTGAAGCTTTCTTT.

Only a few counts were recorded for this clonotype. The chain combines TRBV12-3 or TRBV12-4 with TRBJ2-3; D unclear. The CDR3 is 14 residues long. Trimming took off 5 bases at V and 1 base at J, with 10 bases between the two ends. The CDR3 spells CASSRPPRTDTQYF. The CDR3 nucleotides are TGTGCCAGCAGTCGCCCACCCCGCACAGATACGCAGTATTTT.

This clonotype occurred a few times. The gene calls are TRBV2 and TRBJ1-5; the D is unclear. CDR1 SNHLY and CDR2 FYNNEI come from the germline V gene. Deletions cut 3 bases from V and 0 bases from J, with 15 bases between. The CDR3 loop spans 17 amino acids. The CDR3 DNA reads TGTGCCAGCAGTGATTATTCGGGAATTTTTAGCAATCAGCCCCAGCATTTT. This translates into CASSDYSGIFSNQPQHF.

In this sample, this clonotype turned up a few times. The rearrangement joins TRBV12-3 or TRBV12-4 to TRBJ1-2; 7 positions agree with TRBD1. Unmatched junction bases numbered 6, after V lost 5 bases and J lost 3 bases. The CDR3 is made up of 14 amino acids. The DNA for the CDR3 is TGTGCCAGCAGTCCCGGAGGGGGCCACTATGGCTACACCTTC. Translation: CASSPGGGHYGYTF.

This chain connects TRBV20-1 to TRBJ1-1; D is ambiguous. Germline V gene sequence: CDR1 DFQATT, CDR2 SNEGSKA (reference sequence). V lost 0 bases and J lost 1, with 9 bases in between. The CDR3 sequence is 14 residues long. In nucleotides, the CDR3 is TGCAGTGCTAGAGATTGGCGGTCGAACACTGAAGCTTTCTTT. Amino acids: CSARDWRSNTEAFF.

This clonotype was recorded many times. The V call is TRBV7-2, the J call TRBJ2-3, with 8 bases aligning to TRBD2. CDR1 is SGHTA, CDR2 FQGNSA, per germline. J lost 6 bases, V lost 5 bases, and 16 bases had no gene match. CDR3 length: 17 amino acids. The CDR3 sequence: CASSQSTLGLAGDTQYF. As DNA, the CDR3 is TGTGCCAGCAGCCAATCCACCCTAGGACTAGCTGGCGATACGCAGTATTTT.

This clonotype was observed a handful of times. The V gene is TRBV20-1, the J gene TRBJ2-3; D perhaps matches TRBD1 (6 bases). V shed 5 bases and J shed 2 bases, with 17 bases lying between them. The germline CDR1 and CDR2 sequences are DFQATT and SNEGSKA (reference sequence). There are 15 residues in the CDR3. CDR3 region: CSALGQRTTTDTQYF. The CDR3 DNA is TGCAGTGCTCTTGGACAGCGGACAACCACAGATACGCAGTATTTT.

The genes are TRBV4-2 and TRBJ2-7; 9 nucleotides align to TRBD2. The CDR3 runs 16 residues. V gave up 0 bases and J gave up 3 bases; unmatched junction bases: 6. Germline CDR1 LGHNA, CDR2 YNFKEQ. The CDR3 reads CASSQDATSGLYEQYF. The CDR3 nucleotides read TGTGCCAGCAGCCAAGATGCCACTAGCGGGCTCTACGAGCAGTACTTC.

This clonotype showed up just a few times. V is TRBV25-1 and J is TRBJ2-7; the D is unclear. There are 12 residues in the CDR3. V was clipped by 8 bases and J by 9 bases, with 17 bases between them. CDR1 and CDR2 (germline): MGHDK, SYGVNS. CDR3 sequence reads: CASAQSLPGQYF. For the CDR3, the DNA is TGTGCCAGCGCTCAATCCCTACCGGGGCAGTACTTC.

This clonotype was seen at least ten times. CDR3 bases: TGTGCCAGCAGCTTAGAGGCCTGGGGTGGCTACACCTTC. Its protein product is CASSLEAWGGYTF. The J gene is TRBJ1-2, the V gene TRBV7-2; D gene uncertain. The length of the CDR3 is 13 residues. The V end lost 1 base, the J end lost 7 bases, and 10 bases lay between the germline ends. Germline values: CDR1 SGHTA, CDR2 FQGNSA.

This clonotype was seen a handful of times. The chain couples TRBV7-2 to TRBJ1-5; 7 nucleotides line up with TRBD1. The J segment lost 7 bases and the V segment lost 2 bases, leaving 8 bases of the junction unmatched. The CDR3 loop spans 15 amino acids. Germline assignment: CDR1 SGHTA and CDR2 FQGNSA. CDR3 amino acids: CASSLSVPGGQPQHF. The DNA for the CDR3 is TGTGCCAGCAGCTTATCCGTCCCAGGGGGACAGCCCCAGCATTTT.

This clonotype was recorded many times. This chain connects TRBV28 to TRBJ2-4; TRBD1 is a possible D gene (5 bases). Germline V gene sequence: CDR1 MDHEN, CDR2 SYDVKM. Trimming took off 8 bases at V and 7 bases at J, with 18 bases between the two ends. The CDR3 is 14 amino acids. CDR3 coding DNA: TGTGCCAGCCAGACCACAGCGAAGGGGAACATTCAGTACTTC. Its translation: CASQTTAKGNIQYF.

The chain combines TRBV29-1 with TRBJ2-7, with a tentative D call TRBD1 (6 bases). CDR3 length: 12 residues. V lost 7 bases to trimming and J lost 3 bases, with 13 bases between them. Per germline, CDR1 SQVTM and CDR2 ANQGSEA. The CDR3 is CSALQDSYEQYF. The CDR3 bases are TGCAGCGCTCTCCAGGACAGCTACGAGCAGTACTTC.

This clonotype has a count of ten or more. The chain is built from TRBV7-6 and TRBJ2-1; 11 positions agree with TRBD2. J was trimmed by 2 bases and V by 2 bases; bases with no gene match: 11. The germline V gene has CDR1 SGHVS and CDR2 FNYEAQ. This CDR3 is built from 19 residues. The CDR3: CASSLTTSGGQITYNEQFF. CDR3 bases: TGTGCCAGCAGCTTAACCACTAGCGGGGGCCAGATTACCTACAATGAGCAGTTCTTC.

There are many counts of this clonotype. The rearrangement uses TRBV28 and TRBJ2-7; D is unresolved. The CDR3 consists of 11 residues. V lost 4 bases to trimming and J lost 2 bases, with 3 bases between them. The V gene's germline CDR1 is MDHEN and CDR2 SYDVKM. The CDR3 region is CASSWTYEQYF. DNA of the CDR3: TGTGCCAGCAGTTGGACCTACGAGCAGTACTTC.

The chain employs TRBV19 and TRBJ1-4; no clear D. The CDR3 covers 16 residues. Between the trimmed V and J ends, which lost 1 base and 4 bases, there was a span of 13 bases. Germline assignment: CDR1 LNHDA and CDR2 SQIVND (reference sequence). CDR3 region: CASSIADAGINEKLFF. The CDR3 DNA sequence: TGTGCCAGTAGTATAGCAGATGCGGGGATTAATGAAAAACTGTTTTTT.

The V and J genes are TRBV7-9 and TRBJ2-1; TRBD1 aligns across 7 bases. Germline CDR1 and CDR2: SEHNR and FQNEAQ (reference sequence). V shed 0 bases, J shed 7 bases, and the junction held 3 bases outside the gene matches. This CDR3 has 14 residues. DNA for the CDR3: TGTGCCAGCAGCTTAGCAGGGGGCTTGAATGAGCAGTTCTTC. It is translated as CASSLAGGLNEQFF.

This clonotype was seen a handful of times. The chain joins TRBV28 to TRBJ2-7, with TRBD2 as a possible D gene (7 bases). V was shortened by 6 bases and J by 3 bases, with 15 bases between the two germline ends. CDR1 is MDHEN and CDR2 is SYDVKM in the germline V gene. The CDR3 length is 14 residues. CDR3 region: CASRPGLGGYEQYF. The CDR3 coding sequence is TGTGCCAGCAGACCTGGACTAGGGGGCTACGAGCAGTACTTC. The full variable domain, its missing parts supplied by reference TRBV28 and TRBJ2-7, is DVKVTQSSRYLVKRTGEKVFLECVQDMDHENMFWYRQDPGLGLRLIYFSYDVKMKEKGDIPEGYSVSREKKERFSLILESASTNQTSMYLCASRPGLGGYEQYFGPGTRLTVT.

The rearrangement links TRBV28 to TRBJ2-7, with D tentatively TRBD2 (5 bases). Germline CDR1 reads MDHEN; CDR2 reads SYDVKM. The germline V and J ends were trimmed by 7 bases and 2 bases, with 18 bases remaining between them. The CDR3 consists of 15 residues. The CDR3 loop is CASTLEVSGPYEQYF. CDR3 nucleotides: TGTGCCAGCACCCTAGAGGTCAGCGGCCCCTACGAGCAGTACTTC.

Ten or more counts support this clonotype. This chain joins TRBV12-3 or TRBV12-4 and TRBJ2-7, with 8 bases fitting TRBD1. The V gene end was trimmed by 8 bases and the J gene end by 5 bases; junction bases not matched to a gene: 5. The CDR3 runs 12 residues. The CDR3 nucleotides are TGTGCCAGCGGAGGACAGGGCCACGAGCAGTACTTC. This encodes CASGGQGHEQYF.